This TCR beta chain was observed in a study of blood T cell repertoires in COVID-19. Per germline, CDR1 MNHEY and CDR2 SVGAGI. The CDR3 loop spans 14 amino acids. V dropped 3 bases and J dropped 4; count of bases not matched to a gene: 3. The repertoire was sequenced with immunoSEQ multiplex PCR; TCRdb's copy has only in-frame clones and lacks some. The sample lists 150,000 to 200,000 clones, approximately 80% occurring once. The specimen sequenced was PBMCs or T cells enriched from blood (not recorded which). The chain couples TRBV6-5 to TRBJ2-7, with 10 bases aligning to TRBD2. This sequence was found in an older woman who had recovered from COVID-19. The CDR3: CASSYQRGGYEQYF. CDR3 DNA sequence: TGTGCCAGCAGTTATCAGCGGGGGGGGTACGAGCAGTACTTC.